This note documents a single TCR beta chain sequence. Its antigen is still unknown. The authors extracted RNA and reverse transcribed it into cDNA as the sequencing template. The method was immunoSEQ multiplex PCR; TCRdb's version includes in-frame clones alone and lacks a portion of them. The table shows about 180,000 clones, with roughly 50% occurring only once. After removal of 8 bases from V and 8 bases from J, the junction contained 11 bases not matched to a gene. The CDR3 length is 13 residues. Germline CDR1 LGHNA, CDR2 YNFKEQ. This sample was included in a study of CD8+ T cells in alopecia areata. Study-level background: Oral tofacitinib, 5 to 10 mg twice daily, was given in an open-label trial. Study results and caveats: There was only one nonresponder, so it was unclear how baseline CD8+ expansion relates to response. Patients showed less clear TCR sequence sharing than mice, possibly partly because of HLA diversity. Researchers report lesional scalp, most notably alopecia totalis/universalis, outstripped normal scalp in clonality.

Treatment in this sample: oral pan-JAK inhibitor, 5-10 mg twice daily. V is TRBV4-2 and J is TRBJ1-2; 7 nucleotides match TRBD1. The receptor was derived from a human donor with alopecia areata. Source: CD4+ T cells sorted from blood, taken at approximately week 56, from a patient treated with tofacitinib. In DNA form, the CDR3 reads TGTGCCAGCTCCAACGACAGGGTCGGGGGCTACACCTTC. Translation: CASSNDRVGGYTF.